This passage covers 18 T cell receptor beta chains from one sample sequenced in a study of OX40 agonist ivuxolimab in advanced cancers. Profiled with immunoSEQ multiplex PCR; TCRdb holds only in-frame clones, not every one. Here the sample spans under 95,000 clones, roughly 87% being singletons. The sequencing used CD4+ or CD8+ T cells sorted from blood, collected in a trial of the OX40 agonist ivuxolimab. Receptor source: an adult with an advanced solid tumor such as melanoma, head and neck, liver or kidney cancer.

The J gene is TRBJ2-5, the V gene TRBV7-9; D possibly corresponds to TRBD1 (6 bases). The V end lost 1 base, the J end lost 5 bases, and 17 bases lay between the germline ends. From germline, CDR1 is SEHNR and CDR2 FQNEAQ (reference sequence). The CDR3 runs 16 residues. For the CDR3, the DNA is TGTGCCAGCAGCTTAGGTTTCGGGACACAAAGGGAGACCCAGTACTTC. Its protein product is CASSLGFGTQRETQYF.

The chain has TRBV19 and TRBJ2-3; a possible D gene is TRBD1 (5 bases). V lost 10 bases and J 3 bases, leaving 17 bases between the germline ends. The germline V gene has CDR1 LNHDA and CDR2 SQIVND (reference sequence). CDR3 length: 14 residues. The CDR3 is CATKLDSMTDTQYF. For the CDR3, the DNA is TGTGCCACTAAGCTAGACAGTATGACAGATACGCAGTATTTT.

This sequence joins TRBV9 and TRBJ1-3; D not resolved. The CDR3 has 15 residues. Germline CDR1 SGDLS, CDR2 YYNGEE. With 3 bases removed from V and 0 bases from J, the gap between germline ends came to 10 bases. CDR3 loop: CASSATISSGNTIYF. The CDR3 region has the DNA TGTGCCAGCAGCGCTACTATAAGCTCTGGAAACACCATATATTTT.

The chain links TRBV5-1 to TRBJ2-1; 7 bases are a match to TRBD1. V trimming: 3 bases; J trimming: 2 bases; junction bases outside the gene matches: 5. The CDR3 consists of 15 residues. Germline V gene lookup returns CDR1 SGHRS and CDR2 YFSETQ. As DNA, the CDR3 is TGCGCCAGCAGCTCGACAGGGAGCGCCTACAATGAGCAGTTCTTC. It translates to CASSSTGSAYNEQFF.

The V gene is TRBV19, the J gene TRBJ2-2, with no clear D. Germline V gene lookup returns CDR1 LNHDA and CDR2 SQIVND (reference sequence). This CDR3 region has 15 residues. V was shortened by 4 bases and J by 2 bases, with 11 bases between the two germline ends. The CDR3 region is CASSRNTYNTGELFF. DNA of the CDR3: TGTGCCAGTAGTAGAAACACGTATAACACCGGGGAGCTGTTTTTT.

This CDR3 is CASSLGQGVGEQYF. The CDR3, as DNA: TGCGCCAGCAGCTTGGGACAGGGGGTAGGGGAGCAGTACTTC. This chain links TRBV5-1 with TRBJ2-7; 9 bases are a match to TRBD1. The CDR3 length is 14 residues. Per the germline V gene, CDR1 is SGHRS and CDR2 is YFSETQ. J gave up 7 bases and V 0 bases, and 5 bases lay outside the gene matches. The full variable domain, its missing parts supplied by reference TRBV5-1 and TRBJ2-7, is KAGVTQTPRYLIKTRGQQVTLSCSPISGHRSVSWYQQTPGQGLQFLFEYFSETQRNKGNFPGRFSGRQFSNSRSEMNVSTLELGDSALYLCASSLGQGVGEQYFGPGTRLTVT.

This chain joins TRBV7-2 and TRBJ1-1, with TRBD1 identical over 12 bases. V was clipped by 1 base and J by 8 bases; unmatched bases: 11. The CDR3 is 17 residues long. Per germline, CDR1 SGHTA and CDR2 FQGNSA. The CDR3 sequence: CASSLGYGTGGVYEAFF. The CDR3 DNA follows: TGTGCCAGCAGCTTAGGATACGGGACAGGGGGCGTCTACGAAGCTTTCTTT.

This rearrangement joins TRBV5-6 to TRBJ2-2; no firm D call. V was trimmed by 4 bases and J by 5 bases, leaving 9 bases between them. This CDR3 region has 13 residues. CDR1 is SGHDT, CDR2 YYEEEE, per germline. The CDR3 protein is CASSRTQTGELFF. CDR3 DNA: TGTGCCAGCAGCCGCACACAGACCGGGGAGCTGTTTTTT.

This chain joins TRBV5-1 and TRBJ2-5, with 11 bases fitting TRBD2. The CDR3 extends over 15 amino acids. J was trimmed by 5 bases and V by 4 bases; bases with no gene match: 7. The germline V gene has CDR1 SGHRS and CDR2 YFSETQ. The CDR3 is CASSLGLAEGETQYF. CDR3 coding DNA: TGCGCCAGCAGCCTGGGACTAGCGGAGGGGGAGACCCAGTACTTC.

The chain links TRBV29-1 to TRBJ2-5; either TRBD1 or TRBD2 may fit D (5 bases each). This CDR3 has 13 residues. CDR1 is SQVTM, CDR2 ANQGSEA, per germline. Trimming took 6 bases from V and 4 from J, leaving 15 bases between them. The DNA for the CDR3 is TGCAGCGTGGGGGACCGTGTCAGAGAGACCCAGTACTTC. Translating gives CSVGDRVRETQYF.

This clone was recorded only once. The chain joins TRBV5-1 to TRBJ2-7, with 7 bases aligning to TRBD1. The CDR3 spans 13 residues. Per germline, CDR1 SGHRS and CDR2 YFSETQ. The V gene end was trimmed by 3 bases and the J gene end by 4 bases; junction bases not matched to a gene: 4. In nucleotides, the CDR3 is TGCGCCAGCAGCTCCGGGACAGAATACGAGCAGTACTTC. Translation: CASSSGTEYEQYF.

V gene TRBV6-5 combines with J gene TRBJ2-2; no definite D call. Germline V CDR1 and CDR2: MNHEY, SVGAGI. There are 16 residues in the CDR3. With 0 bases removed from V and 0 bases from J, the gap between germline ends came to 8 bases. Here the CDR3 DNA reads TGTGCCAGCAGTTACTCACCAGGACCGAACACCGGGGAGCTGTTTTTT. The encoded protein is CASSYSPGPNTGELFF.

The chain uses TRBV9 and TRBJ1-5, with D unresolved. The CDR3 is made up of 15 amino acids. V gave up 4 bases and J gave up 1 base, with 12 bases separating them. Germline assignment: CDR1 SGDLS and CDR2 YYNGEE. This chain's CDR3 is CASSLTDGSNQPQHF. DNA for the CDR3: TGTGCCAGCAGCCTAACTGACGGGAGCAATCAGCCCCAGCATTTT.

The chain has TRBV11-2 and TRBJ2-1, with TRBD2 identical over 12 bases. Looked up from germline, CDR1 is SGHAT and CDR2 is FQNNGV. This CDR3 contains 16 residues. Trimming removed 3 bases from V and 0 bases from J; junction bases left unmatched: 0. CDR3 sequence (DNA): TGTGCCAGCAGCTTGACTAGCGGGAGCTCCTACAATGAGCAGTTCTTC. Translating gives CASSLTSGSSYNEQFF.

The V call is TRBV6-1, the J call TRBJ2-7; TRBD2 might be the D (5 bases). Germline loops: CDR1 MNHNS, CDR2 SASEGT. The CDR3 extends over 13 amino acids. With 8 bases removed from V and 2 bases from J, the gap between germline ends came to 13 bases. Here the CDR3 reads CASLRGYTYEQYF. The CDR3 DNA is TGTGCCAGCCTCCGGGGATATACCTACGAGCAGTACTTC.

The chain links TRBV28 to TRBJ1-3; tentative D call: TRBD1 (5 bases). Germline V gene lookup returns CDR1 MDHEN and CDR2 SYDVKM. The CDR3 is made up of 13 amino acids. V lost 6 bases and J 5 bases, leaving 11 bases between the germline ends. The CDR3 region is CASRKGSRNTIYF. The CDR3 region has the DNA TGTGCCAGCAGGAAGGGGAGTAGAAACACCATATATTTT.

The rearrangement uses TRBV7-3 and TRBJ2-1; D is uncertain. Trimming took off 1 base at V and 8 bases at J, with 6 bases between the two ends. The germline CDR1 and CDR2 sequences are SGHTA and FQGTGA. The CDR3 consists of 12 residues. This CDR3 is CASSLNAHEQFF. CDR3 nucleotide sequence: TGTGCCAGCAGCTTAAATGCTCATGAGCAGTTCTTC.

The chain has TRBV7-9 and TRBJ2-2; D is unclear. Deletions cut 5 bases from V and 2 bases from J, with 12 bases between. The germline V gene encodes CDR1 SEHNR and CDR2 FQNEAQ (reference sequence). This CDR3 is built from 15 residues. The CDR3, as DNA: TGTGCCAGCAGCCCAGTTAATACTAACACCGGGGAGCTGTTTTTT. It encodes CASSPVNTNTGELFF.